What follows are 28 T cell receptor beta chains derived from one specimen sequenced in a study of identical twins. MiXCR, applied by TCRdb to the 5' RACE reads, yields one record per CDR3 protein. The data hold approximately 600,000 distinct CDR3 sequences, with about 7.6% observed a single time. This same sample was also part of a study on yellow fever vaccine responses in identical twins.

The sequencing sample was made of PBMCs. Receptors were obtained from a woman aged 18-29 years in good health.

The rearrangement links TRBV12-3 or TRBV12-4 to TRBJ2-1; D possibly corresponds to TRBD1 (5 bases). Between the trimmed V and J ends, which lost 5 bases and 2 bases, there was a span of 16 bases. This CDR3 contains 16 residues. Written as DNA, the CDR3 is TGTGCCAGCAGTACCCGTCCAGGACACGCCTACAATGAGCAGTTCTTC. It translates to CASSTRPGHAYNEQFF.

This clonotype was counted only a few times. The chain couples TRBV5-5 to TRBJ2-1, with D perhaps matching TRBD1 (5 bases). Trimming removed 0 bases at V and 4 bases at J, with 14 bases between. The CDR3 length is 16 residues. The germline gives CDR1 SGHKS, CDR2 YYEKEE (reference sequence). CDR3 region: CASSLAQGAVYNEQFF. The CDR3 nucleotides are TGTGCCAGCAGCTTGGCCCAAGGGGCGGTTTACAATGAGCAGTTCTTC. The full variable domain, completed using reference TRBV5-5 and TRBJ2-1, is DAGVTQSPTHLIKTRGQQVTLRCSPISGHKSVSWYQQVLGQGPQFIFQYYEKEERGRGNFPDRFSARQFPNYSSELNVNALLLGDSALYLCASSLAQGAVYNEQFFGPGTRLTVL.

The chain carries TRBV7-2 and TRBJ2-3; 7 positions match TRBD2. The CDR3 runs to 16 residues. Germline values: CDR1 SGHTA, CDR2 FQGNSA. The ends lost 3 bases at V and 0 bases at J; junction bases unmatched: 6. The CDR3 loop reads CASSFLGGISTDTQYF. The CDR3 DNA reads TGTGCCAGCAGCTTTTTGGGGGGGATAAGCACAGATACGCAGTATTTT.

Here the CDR3 DNA reads TGCAGTGCTAGAGATAAGTGGCTGTCTTCTGAGCAGTTCTTC. Residues: CSARDKWLSSEQFF. This chain uses TRBV20-1 with TRBJ2-1; the D is unclear. Germline V CDR1 and CDR2: DFQATT, SNEGSKA (reference sequence). The CDR3 spans 14 residues. The germline V and J ends were trimmed by 0 bases and 9 bases, with 15 bases remaining between them.

This chain connects TRBV19 to TRBJ2-7; 8 nucleotides agree with TRBD2. Trimming took 5 bases from V and 2 from J; bases not matched to a gene: 8. Germline lookup yields CDR1 LNHDA and CDR2 SQIVND (reference sequence). This CDR3 is built from 15 residues. In DNA, the CDR3 is TGTGCCAGTAGTTCCACTAGCGGTCATACCTACGAGCAGTACTTC. Translation gives CASSSTSGHTYEQYF.

In its sample, this clonotype was seen many times. This chain joins TRBV27 and TRBJ1-5; the D gene is possibly TRBD1 (5 bases). Trimming took 0 bases from V and 1 from J, leaving 7 bases between them. The length of the CDR3 is 15 residues. In germline, CDR1 is MNHEY, CDR2 SMNVEV (reference sequence). In DNA form, the CDR3 reads TGTGCCAGCAGTTTATCTAGGGGAAGCAATCAGCCCCAGCATTTT. Amino acids: CASSLSRGSNQPQHF.

This clonotype was counted a few times. This chain connects TRBV7-9 to TRBJ2-7; 7 bases fit TRBD2. The CDR3 sequence is 16 residues long. CDR1 and CDR2 from the germline V gene are SEHNR and FQNEAQ (reference sequence). With 1 base clipped from V and 3 bases from J, the junction kept 9 bases outside the gene matches. CDR3 coding DNA: TGTGCCAGCAGCTTAGGGACTAGGGATAAATTCTACGAGCAGTACTTC. It encodes CASSLGTRDKFYEQYF.

This clonotype appeared a few times. J is TRBJ1-2 and V is TRBV20-1; tentative D call: TRBD1 (5 bases). The V and J ends lost 1 base and 8 bases respectively, with 8 bases between them. Germline CDR1 is DFQATT and CDR2 is SNEGSKA (reference sequence). CDR3 length: 11 amino acids. Here the CDR3 reads CSARGREGYTF. The CDR3 coding sequence is TGCAGTGCTAGAGGCAGGGAGGGCTACACCTTC.

The V gene is TRBV20-1, the J gene TRBJ2-7; maybe TRBD1 (6 bases). The CDR3 runs 13 residues. Germline CDR1 DFQATT, CDR2 SNEGSKA (reference sequence). Trimming pared 3 bases from V and 2 bases from J, leaving 11 bases between. The CDR3: CSASRTATYEQYV. CDR3 nucleotides: TGCAGTGCTAGCAGGACAGCAACCTACGAGCAGTACGTC.

This clonotype was observed a handful of times. This chain joins TRBV20-1 and TRBJ2-3; tentatively, D is TRBD2 (6 bases). V dropped 5 bases and J dropped 3 bases, with 18 bases sitting between them. Looked up from germline, CDR1 is DFQATT and CDR2 is SNEGSKA (reference sequence). The CDR3 has 15 amino acids. The CDR3 DNA follows: TGCAGTGCTGCTCCGGGGGACCTCGGTACAGATACGCAGTATTTT. Encoded protein: CSAAPGDLGTDTQYF.

This clonotype was recorded at least ten times. The rearrangement links TRBV2 to TRBJ1-6; D unresolved. CDR1 is SNHLY and CDR2 is FYNNEI in the germline V gene. The CDR3 runs 16 residues. The V gene lost 2 bases and the J gene lost 4 bases, with 12 bases spanning the gap. The CDR3 reads CASSEFENTYNSPLHF. The CDR3 DNA follows: TGTGCCAGCAGTGAATTCGAAAATACTTATAATTCACCCCTCCACTTT.

This clonotype has just a few counts. V usage is TRBV5-1 and J usage is TRBJ2-7, with TRBD1 identical over 8 bases. Germline loops: CDR1 SGHRS, CDR2 YFSETQ. Losses at the gene ends were 1 base for V and 0 bases for J; bases not matched to a gene: 6. The CDR3 spans 16 residues. CDR3 nucleotides: TGCGCCAGCAGCTTGTACACAGGGGGAATCTCCTACGAGCAGTACTTC. It specifies CASSLYTGGISYEQYF.

This clonotype showed up many times. The CDR3 here is CASSSGRRLAGAARATDTQYF. The CDR3 region has the DNA TGTGCCAGCAGCTCCGGGCGAAGACTAGCGGGCGCTGCCAGAGCCACAGATACGCAGTATTTT. J is TRBJ2-3 and V is TRBV28; the match to TRBD2 covers 10 bases. The CDR3 spans 21 residues. The germline V gene has CDR1 MDHEN and CDR2 SYDVKM. V shed 6 bases and J 2 bases; nucleotides not matched to a gene: 23.

This clonotype was seen only a few times. The V and J genes are TRBV20-1 and TRBJ2-1; TRBD2 agrees at 9 bases. Germline assignment: CDR1 DFQATT and CDR2 SNEGSKA (reference sequence). The CDR3 spans 16 residues. The V segment lost 0 bases and the J segment 9 bases; nucleotides outside the gene matches: 12. In nucleotides, the CDR3 is TGCAGTGCTAGAGATCCCGCGGGAGGGCCCTCATCTGAGCAGTTCTTC. Its protein is CSARDPAGGPSSEQFF.

In its sample, this clonotype was seen a few times. The rearrangement uses TRBV2 and TRBJ2-3, with D perhaps matching TRBD2 (6 bases). The germline V gene encodes CDR1 SNHLY and CDR2 FYNNEI. The V gene lost 6 bases and the J gene lost 4 bases, with 17 bases spanning the gap. The CDR3 extends over 15 amino acids. CDR3 loop: CASRWRGSFPDTQYF. CDR3 in DNA: TGTGCCAGCAGGTGGCGGGGCAGTTTCCCAGATACGCAGTATTTT. Based on the CDR3 plus reference TRBV2 and TRBJ2-3, the full variable domain is EPEVTQTPSHQVTQMGQEVILRCVPISNHLYFYWYRQILGQKVEFLVSFYNNEISEKSEIFDDQFSVERPDGSNFTLKIRSTKLEDSAMYFCASRWRGSFPDTQYFGPGTRLTVL.

This clonotype was detected many times. The rearrangement joins TRBV12-3 or TRBV12-4 to TRBJ1-6, with D unresolved. CDR3 length equals 11 residues. The V and J ends lost 5 bases and 14 bases respectively, with 10 bases between them. The CDR3 is CASSLKGTLHF. As DNA, the CDR3 is TGTGCCAGCAGTCTCAAAGGGACCCTCCACTTT.

Many counts were recorded for this clonotype. V is TRBV10-3 and J is TRBJ1-6, with TRBD1 as a possible D gene (5 bases). V lost 11 bases and J 3 bases, leaving 20 bases between the germline ends. The germline V gene encodes CDR1 ENHRY and CDR2 SYGVKD. There are 16 residues in the CDR3. CDR3 in amino acids: CASSSGGSFYNSPLHF. CDR3 in DNA: TGTGCCTCCTCCAGCGGGGGGTCCTTCTATAATTCACCCCTCCACTTT.

The chain couples TRBV28 to TRBJ1-5; 9 bases agree with TRBD1. This CDR3 has 18 residues. The J segment lost 2 bases and the V segment lost 4 bases, leaving 12 bases of the junction unmatched. The germline gives CDR1 MDHEN, CDR2 SYDVKM. CDR3 protein: CASSSPGTGRVRNQPQHF. DNA of the CDR3: TGTGCCAGCAGTTCCCCCGGGACAGGGAGGGTGCGCAATCAGCCCCAGCATTTT. Full variable domain (remainder filled in from reference TRBV28 and TRBJ1-5): DVKVTQSSRYLVKRTGEKVFLECVQDMDHENMFWYRQDPGLGLRLIYFSYDVKMKEKGDIPEGYSVSREKKERFSLILESASTNQTSMYLCASSSPGTGRVRNQPQHFGDGTRLSIL.

This clonotype was recorded at least ten times. V is TRBV12-3 or TRBV12-4 and J is TRBJ1-1; no definite D call. The CDR3 is 13 amino acids. Between the trimmed V and J ends, which lost 1 base and 4 bases, there was a span of 7 bases. CDR3 sequence reads: CASSLVEFTEAFF. The CDR3 DNA follows: TGTGCCAGCAGTTTAGTGGAGTTCACTGAAGCTTTCTTT.

The table lists this clonotype with many counts. The chain uses TRBV28 and TRBJ2-7, with 7 bases matching TRBD1. The J segment lost 2 bases and the V segment lost 5 bases, leaving 3 bases of the junction unmatched. Germline assignment: CDR1 MDHEN and CDR2 SYDVKM. This CDR3 is 13 amino acids long. CDR3 residues: CASSGDRAYEQYF. The CDR3 nucleotides read TGTGCCAGCAGTGGGGACAGAGCCTACGAGCAGTACTTC.

This rearrangement joins TRBV9 to TRBJ1-2; weak D call: TRBD1 (5 bases). The CDR3 length is 16 residues. The V and J ends lost 0 bases and 6 bases respectively, with 18 bases between them. The V gene's germline CDR1 is SGDLS and CDR2 YYNGEE. CDR3 sequence (DNA): TGTGCCAGCAGCGTAGAATCCCCAGGGCCATGGGATGGCTACACCTTC. Its translation is CASSVESPGPWDGYTF.

This clonotype was seen repeatedly, ten times or more. The V call is TRBV5-1, the J call TRBJ1-3; D unclear. Germline CDR1 reads SGHRS; CDR2 reads YFSETQ. The CDR3 is made up of 15 amino acids. V was clipped by 0 bases and J by 2 bases, with 9 bases between them. Here the CDR3 reads CASSLDDLTGNTIYF. The DNA of the CDR3 is TGCGCCAGCAGCTTGGACGACCTAACTGGAAACACCATATATTTT.

This clonotype has at least ten counts. This chain connects TRBV5-1 to TRBJ2-7; no clear D gene. V was pared by 4 bases and J by 2 bases, with 16 bases between. This CDR3 region has 15 residues. In germline, CDR1 is SGHRS, CDR2 YFSETQ. CDR3: CASSPLGLPTYEQYF. The DNA of the CDR3 is TGCGCCAGCAGCCCGTTGGGTCTCCCTACCTACGAGCAGTACTTC.

V and J are TRBV6-1 and TRBJ2-7, with 7 nucleotides matching TRBD2. Germline assignment: CDR1 MNHNS and CDR2 SASEGT. V dropped 7 bases and J dropped 0; count of bases not matched to a gene: 9. The CDR3 consists of 15 residues. CDR3 amino acids: CASKIAGRSSYEQYF. DNA of the CDR3: TGTGCCAGCAAAATAGCGGGCCGAAGCTCCTACGAGCAGTACTTC.

The chain combines TRBV5-1 with TRBJ1-1, with a possible D match to TRBD1 (6 bases). Germline loops: CDR1 SGHRS, CDR2 YFSETQ. The V end was cut by 1 base, the J end by 4 bases, with 14 bases between. This CDR3 has 15 residues. The CDR3: CASSLSSGAGTEAFF. CDR3 DNA sequence: TGCGCCAGCAGCTTGTCCTCAGGGGCTGGCACTGAAGCTTTCTTT.

The CDR3 region is CASTPAASGGRTDTQYF. CDR3 nucleotides: TGCGCCAGCACCCCGGCGGCTAGCGGGGGGCGCACAGATACGCAGTATTTT. The chain recombines TRBV5-1 with TRBJ2-3, with 11 positions matching TRBD2. Germline CDR1 is SGHRS and CDR2 is YFSETQ. V trimming: 6 bases; J trimming: 1 base; junction bases outside the gene matches: 10. This CDR3 region has 17 residues.

This clonotype came up a few times. The chain employs TRBV7-8 and TRBJ2-1; 8 nucleotides agree with TRBD2. The CDR3 totals 17 residues. From germline, CDR1 is SGHVS and CDR2 FQNEAQ. Trimming at V came to 7 bases and at J to 4 bases, leaving 15 bases not matched to a gene. CDR3 loop: CASTGGGTSEEYNEQFF. CDR3 sequence (DNA): TGTGCCAGCACCGGGGGGGGGACTAGTGAGGAATACAATGAGCAGTTCTTC. The full variable domain, completed using reference TRBV7-8 and TRBJ2-1, is GAGVSQSPRYKVAKRGQDVALRCDPISGHVSLFWYQQALGQGPEFLTYFQNEAQLDKSGLPSDRFFAERPEGSVSTLKIQRTQQEDSAVYLCASTGGGTSEEYNEQFFGPGTRLTVL.

This clonotype was picked up many times. The chain combines TRBV12-3 or TRBV12-4 with TRBJ2-1; TRBD2 aligns across 9 bases. V gave up 5 bases and J gave up 6 bases; unmatched junction bases: 8. The CDR3 extends over 15 amino acids. In nucleotides, the CDR3 is TGTGCCAGCAGTGCCACCGGGACTAGCTTCAATGAGCAGTTCTTC. Amino acid sequence: CASSATGTSFNEQFF.